Listed below are T cell receptor beta chains from one sample, sequenced in a study of shared T cell receptors in the human thymus. Data came from immunoSEQ multiplex PCR; TCRdb stores just in-frame clones and leaves some out. The table records roughly 410,000 clones, more than 85% of them present only once. Sequenced input: thymocytes. The origin of the receptors is a human donor. Each CDR3 is given with its conserved first and last residue. Each record gives: D gene, clone size, V gene, J gene, CDR3 DNA, CDR3 protein. D genes are given only for firm matches. For some rows the clone size is stated as once, few or many, or as a class when expanded; others skip it.

>TRBD2|NA|TRBV27|TRBJ2-3
TGTGCCAGCAGTCCCCTTGATAGCGGGAGACCCCGTACGCAGTATTTT
CASSPLDSGRPRTQYF
>NA|NA|TRBV10-1|TRBJ2-2
TGCGCCAGCAGTGCGGGGCGGAACACCGGGGAGCTGTTTTTT
CASSAGRNTGELFF
>NA|NA|TRBV9|TRBJ2-7
TGTGCCAGCAGCGTAGATTACAGGGCCACCAGTCTCGACGAGCAGTACTTC
CASSVDYRATSLDEQYF
>NA|once|TRBV6-1|TRBJ2-1
TGTGCCAGCAGTCATAAGACTAGAACCGTCGGTGAGCAGTTCTTC
CASSHKTRTVGEQFF
>NA|NA|TRBV2|TRBJ1-2
TGTGCCAGCATCCGGACGGAAGCTAACTATGGCTACACCTTC
CASIRTEANYGYTF
>TRBD1|NA|TRBV2|TRBJ2-3
TGTGCCAGCAGTGAAAATGACAGGGAAGGGAAAGAATGGGGCACAGATACGCAGTATTTT
CASSENDREGKEWGTDTQYF
>NA|NA|TRBV2|TRBJ2-2
TGTGCCAGCAGTGGTCCCTTTGGTCCGGACAGGAACACCGGGGAGCTGTTTTTT
CASSGPFGPDRNTGELFF
>TRBD1|NA|TRBV2|TRBJ2-7
TGTGCCAGCGACCGGGACAGGGACTTCTACGAGCAGTACTTC
CASDRDRDFYEQYF
>NA|NA|TRBV4-2|TRBJ2-7
TGTGCCAGCAGCCAAGGTGTTAGCGGGACAGTCGAGCAGTACTTC
CASSQGVSGTVEQYF
>NA|NA|TRBV4-1|TRBJ2-5
TGCGCCAGCAGCCAAAGGGCTAGCCGAGAGACCCAGTACTTC
CASSQRASRETQYF
>NA|NA|TRBV7-9|TRBJ2-1
TGTGCCAGCAGCTTAGTGAAACCGGGGACCCCTAGTCCCTACAATGAGCAGTTCTTC
CASSLVKPGTPSPYNEQFF
>NA|NA|TRBV2|TRBJ1-4
TGTGCCACCGGGGGGACTGTTGATGAAAAACTGTTTTTT
CATGGTVDEKLFF
>NA|NA|TRBV7-9|TRBJ2-2
TGTGCCAGCACTCGGGGGGAGCTGTTTTTT
CASTRGELFF
>NA|NA|TRBV7-9|TRBJ2-1
TGTGCCAGCACCCAATTGGCAGGAATGGTAGGAGATGAGCAGTTCTTC
CASTQLAGMVGDEQFF
>TRBD1|NA|TRBV28|TRBJ1-1
TGTGCCAGCAGTTTAGGGGGACAGGGCTTGAACACTGAAGCTTTCTTT
CASSLGGQGLNTEAFF
>NA|NA|TRBV27|TRBJ2-1
TGTGCCAGCAGTTTGTGGTTCCCCGGGGAGCAGTTCTTC
CASSLWFPGEQFF
>NA|NA|TRBV25-1|TRBJ1-4
TGTGCCAGCAGTGAGAGCGGGAGTACAACTAATGAAAAACTGTTTTTT
CASSESGSTTNEKLFF
>NA|NA|TRBV7-7|TRBJ2-5
TGTGCTAGCGGCGAGCTATACAGGGGATCTCAAGAGACCCAGTACTTC
CASGELYRGSQETQYF
>NA|NA|TRBV12-2|TRBJ2-7
TGTGCAAGTCGCTTACTTATAAGCTCCTACGAGCAGTACTTC
CASRLLISSYEQYF
>TRBD1|NA|TRBV6-1|TRBJ2-3
TGTGCCAGCAGTGAATTAGTATGGACAGGGGCATCGGATACGCAGTATTTT
CASSELVWTGASDTQYF
>NA|NA|TRBV11-2|TRBJ1-1
TGTGCCAGCAGCTTAGATCCCCCCGTAGTCGGGGCTTTCTTT
CASSLDPPVVGAFF
>NA|once|TRBV7-7|TRBJ2-1
TGTGCCAGCAGCCCGGGACCCTCCTCCTACAATGAGCAGTTCTTC
CASSPGPSSYNEQFF
>NA|NA|TRBV15|TRBJ2-7
TGTGCCACCAGCAGAGATCGGGGCGAGCAGTACTTC
CATSRDRGEQYF
>TRBD1|NA|TRBV28|TRBJ1-2
TGTGCCAGCAGTATCCTCCCCAGGGGGTTTTATGACTATGGCTACACCTTC
CASSILPRGFYDYGYTF
>NA|NA|TRBV27|TRBJ2-1
TGTGCCAGCAGTTTAGGGACGGCCTCTAGAGATGAGCAGTTCTTC
CASSLGTASRDEQFF
>NA|NA|TRBV10-3|TRBJ2-1
TGTGCCATCAGTGAGTCGATACGGCCCCAGAGCTCCTACAATGAGCAGTTCTTC
CAISESIRPQSSYNEQFF
>TRBD1|NA|TRBV29-1|TRBJ1-3
TGCAGCGTTGAAGATGAGGGTAAGGGGGCGGAAGGAAACACCATATATTTT
CSVEDEGKGAEGNTIYF
>NA|NA|TRBV7-2|TRBJ2-1
TGTGCCAGCAGCTTGGGGGGCCTAGAGCAGTTCTTC
CASSLGGLEQFF
>NA|NA|TRBV14|TRBJ2-6
TGTGCCAGCAGCCAACGTAGTGGCTGGTCCGGGGCCAACGTCCTGACTTTC
CASSQRSGWSGANVLTF
>NA|NA|TRBV7-2|TRBJ2-7
TGTGCCAGCAGCTTCTGGCCCCTTGAATTCTACGAGCAGTACTTC
CASSFWPLEFYEQYF
>NA|once|TRBV20-1|TRBJ2-2
TGCAGTGCTAGAGTTGGCGGGGAGCTGTTTTTT
CSARVGGELFF
>TRBD2|NA|TRBV2|TRBJ2-7
TGTGCCAGCACCCCGGGACTAGCGGGAGTGGGTCTCAGCTCCTACGAGCAGTACTTC
CASTPGLAGVGLSSYEQYF
>TRBD1|NA|TRBV6-5|TRBJ1-2
TGTGCCAGCAGTCTAACAGGGGCAGGAGGCTACACCTTC
CASSLTGAGGYTF
>NA|NA|TRBV5-4|TRBJ2-2
TGTGCCAGCAGCTTCTACAGCGCGAACACCGGGGAGCTGTTTTTT
CASSFYSANTGELFF
>NA|NA|TRBV14|TRBJ1-1
TGTGCCAGCAGCCAAGATCGGGCGGAAAGCTCTGAAGCTTTCTTT
CASSQDRAESSEAFF
>TRBD1|few|TRBV19|TRBJ1-5
TGTGCCAGTCAGGGGGGCACCAATAGCAATCAGCCCCAGCATTTT
CASQGGTNSNQPQHF
>NA|NA|TRBV7-9|TRBJ1-4
TGTGCCAGCAGCCTAGAGCGGGCCCTAGGAACTAATGAAAAACTGTTTTTT
CASSLERALGTNEKLFF
>TRBD1|once|TRBV6-6|TRBJ1-2
TGTGCCAGCAGACTAGGACAGGGAGGCTTAGGCTACACCTTC
CASRLGQGGLGYTF
>TRBD1|NA|TRBV5-1|TRBJ1-2
TGCGCCAGCAGCTTGTTGGATAGGGACAGGGGATGGCGTGGCTACACCTTC
CASSLLDRDRGWRGYTF
>NA|NA|TRBV19|TRBJ1-3
TGTGCCAGTAGAGGGACTATTGGAAACACCATATATTTT
CASRGTIGNTIYF
>TRBD2|NA|TRBV15|TRBJ2-1
TGTGCCACCAGCAGCCCCGGGGAGCGGGAACGGAATGAGCAGTTCTTC
CATSSPGERERNEQFF
>TRBD2|few|TRBV7-4|TRBJ2-5
TGTGCCAGCAGCCAAGGGACTAGCGGGAGTATGAAGGAGACCCAGTACTTC
CASSQGTSGSMKETQYF
>NA|NA|TRBV11-2|TRBJ2-3
TGTGCCAGCAGCCTACCCATCCGCACAGATACGCAGTATTTT
CASSLPIRTDTQYF
>NA|NA|TRBV30|TRBJ1-1
TGTGCCTGGAACATCTCTGAAGCTTTCTTT
CAWNISEAFF
>NA|NA|TRBV5-6|TRBJ2-3
TGTGCCAGCAGAGCTTGTATTTGGTCGTGTCACCACACAGATACGCAGTATTTT
CASRACIWSCHHTDTQYF
>NA|once|TRBV19|TRBJ2-2
TGTGCCAGTAGTATGGTGGGGGGGCCCGGGGAGCTGTTTTTT
CASSMVGGPGELFF
>NA|NA|TRBV28|TRBJ2-7
TGTGCCAGCAGCCCTGTGGGGAGGTTAAGGCTGGGCTGGATGATCGAGCAGTACTTC
CASSPVGRLRLGWMIEQYF
>TRBD2|NA|TRBV29-1|TRBJ2-1
TGCAGCGTTGAAGATGGGCTAGCGGGGTACAATGAGCAGTTCTTC
CSVEDGLAGYNEQFF
>TRBD1|NA|TRBV7-2|TRBJ2-2
TGTGCCAGCAGCTTCGTCGGGACAGGGACCGGGGAGCTGTTTTTT
CASSFVGTGTGELFF
>TRBD2|NA|TRBV7-2|TRBJ2-1
TGTGCCAGCAGCTCCCGAGGGAACCCGGGACTAGCCCACAATGAGCAGTTCTTC
CASSSRGNPGLAHNEQFF
>NA|NA|TRBV28|TRBJ2-4
TGTGCCAGCAGTTTAGCTGGGGCCTGGGACATTCAGTACTTC
CASSLAGAWDIQYF
>NA|NA|TRBV9|TRBJ2-7
TGTGCCAGCAGCCGAGGGGGAGGCGGGAGTTTGACCGAGCAGTACTTC
CASSRGGGGSLTEQYF
>NA|once|TRBV7-2|TRBJ2-7
TGTGCCAGCAGCTTAAGCCACGACGGGACCTACGAGCAGTACTTC
CASSLSHDGTYEQYF